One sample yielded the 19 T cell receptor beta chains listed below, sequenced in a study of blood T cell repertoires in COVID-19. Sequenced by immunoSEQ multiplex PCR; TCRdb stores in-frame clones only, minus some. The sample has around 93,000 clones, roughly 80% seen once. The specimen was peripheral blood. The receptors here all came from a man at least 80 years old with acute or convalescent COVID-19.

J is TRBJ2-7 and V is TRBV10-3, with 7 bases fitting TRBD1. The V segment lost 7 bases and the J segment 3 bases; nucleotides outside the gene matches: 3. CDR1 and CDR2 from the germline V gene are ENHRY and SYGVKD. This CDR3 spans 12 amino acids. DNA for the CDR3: TGTGCCATCAAAAACAGGGGCTACGAGCAGTACTTC. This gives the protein CAIKNRGYEQYF.

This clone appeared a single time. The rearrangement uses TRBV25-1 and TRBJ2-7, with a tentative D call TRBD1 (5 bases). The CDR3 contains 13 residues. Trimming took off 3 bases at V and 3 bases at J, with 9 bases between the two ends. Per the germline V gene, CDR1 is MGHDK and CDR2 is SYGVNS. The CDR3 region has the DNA TGTGCCAGCAGTGATCGACAGCGCTACGAGCAGTACTTC. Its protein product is CASSDRQRYEQYF.

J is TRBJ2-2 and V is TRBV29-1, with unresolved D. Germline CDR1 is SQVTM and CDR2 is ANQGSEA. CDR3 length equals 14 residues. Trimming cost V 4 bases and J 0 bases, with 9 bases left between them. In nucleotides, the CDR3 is TGCAGCGTTGTTGTACACCCGAACACCGGGGAGCTGTTTTTT. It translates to CSVVVHPNTGELFF.

This CDR3 is CASSDRDRANYEQYF. The CDR3, as DNA: TGTGCCAGCAGTGACCGGGACAGGGCAAACTACGAGCAGTACTTC. The chain uses TRBV6-1 and TRBJ2-7, with 9 bases fitting TRBD1. Germline values: CDR1 MNHNS, CDR2 SASEGT. The CDR3 extends over 15 amino acids. V dropped 3 bases and J dropped 3; count of bases not matched to a gene: 6.

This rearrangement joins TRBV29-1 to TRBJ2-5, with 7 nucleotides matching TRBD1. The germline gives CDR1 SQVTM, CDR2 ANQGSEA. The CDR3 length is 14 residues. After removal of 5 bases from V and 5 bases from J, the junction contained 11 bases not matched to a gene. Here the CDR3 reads CSVRFDRADETQYF. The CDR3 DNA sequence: TGCAGCGTTCGTTTTGACAGGGCTGACGAGACCCAGTACTTC.

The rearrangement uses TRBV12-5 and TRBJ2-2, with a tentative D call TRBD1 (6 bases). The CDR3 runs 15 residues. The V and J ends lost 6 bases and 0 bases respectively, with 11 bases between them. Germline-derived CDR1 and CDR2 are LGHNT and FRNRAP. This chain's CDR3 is CASGPQGTNTGELFF. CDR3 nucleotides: TGTGCTAGTGGACCCCAGGGGACGAACACCGGGGAGCTGTTTTTT.

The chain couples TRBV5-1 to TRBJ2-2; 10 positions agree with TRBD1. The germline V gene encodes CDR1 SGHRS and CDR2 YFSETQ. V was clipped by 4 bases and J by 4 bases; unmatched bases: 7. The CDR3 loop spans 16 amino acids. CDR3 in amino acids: CASSTPRDRGTGELFF. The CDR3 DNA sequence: TGCGCCAGCAGCACTCCCCGGGACAGGGGCACCGGGGAGCTGTTTTTT.

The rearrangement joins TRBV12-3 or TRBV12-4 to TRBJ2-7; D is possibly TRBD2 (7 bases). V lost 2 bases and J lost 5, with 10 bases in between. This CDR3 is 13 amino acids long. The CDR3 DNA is TGTGCCAGCAGTTTAAGGGGGGGTGACGAGCAGTACTTC. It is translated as CASSLRGGDEQYF.

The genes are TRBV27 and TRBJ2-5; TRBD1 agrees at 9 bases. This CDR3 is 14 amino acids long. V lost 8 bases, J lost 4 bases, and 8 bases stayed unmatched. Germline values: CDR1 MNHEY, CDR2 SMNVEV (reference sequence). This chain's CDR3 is CASAKTGGLETQYF. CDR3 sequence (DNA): TGTGCCAGCGCCAAGACAGGGGGGTTAGAGACCCAGTACTTC.

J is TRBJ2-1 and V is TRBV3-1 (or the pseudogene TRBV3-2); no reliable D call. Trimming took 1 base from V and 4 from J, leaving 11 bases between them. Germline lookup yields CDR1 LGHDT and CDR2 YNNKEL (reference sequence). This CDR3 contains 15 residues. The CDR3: CASSQGERLYNEQFF. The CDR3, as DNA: TGTGCCAGCAGCCAAGGAGAAAGATTATACAATGAGCAGTTCTTC.

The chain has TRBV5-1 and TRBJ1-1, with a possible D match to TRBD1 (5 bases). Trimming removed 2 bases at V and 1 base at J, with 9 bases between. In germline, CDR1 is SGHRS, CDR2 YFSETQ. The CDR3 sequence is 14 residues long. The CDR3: CASSLGEWNTEAFF. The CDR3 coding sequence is TGCGCCAGCAGCTTAGGGGAATGGAACACTGAAGCTTTCTTT.

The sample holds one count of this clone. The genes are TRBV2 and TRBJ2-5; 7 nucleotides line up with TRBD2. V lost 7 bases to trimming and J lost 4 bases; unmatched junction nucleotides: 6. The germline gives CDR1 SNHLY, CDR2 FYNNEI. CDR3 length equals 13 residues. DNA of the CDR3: TGTGCCAGCATGGGAGGGTCTCTAGAGACCCAGTACTTC. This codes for CASMGGSLETQYF.

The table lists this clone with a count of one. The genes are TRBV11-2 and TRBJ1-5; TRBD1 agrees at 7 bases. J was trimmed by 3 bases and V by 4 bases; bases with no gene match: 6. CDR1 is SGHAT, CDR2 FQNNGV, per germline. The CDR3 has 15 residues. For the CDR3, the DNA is TGTGCCAGCAGCTCCGGGACAGTCGACAATCAGCCCCAGCATTTT. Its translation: CASSSGTVDNQPQHF.

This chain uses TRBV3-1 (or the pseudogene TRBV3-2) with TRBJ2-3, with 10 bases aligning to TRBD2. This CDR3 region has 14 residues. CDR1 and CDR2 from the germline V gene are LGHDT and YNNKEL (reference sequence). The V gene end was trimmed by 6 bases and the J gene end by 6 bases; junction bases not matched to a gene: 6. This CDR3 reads CASSRSGGADTQYF. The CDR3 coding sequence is TGTGCCAGCAGTCGCAGCGGGGGGGCGGATACGCAGTATTTT.

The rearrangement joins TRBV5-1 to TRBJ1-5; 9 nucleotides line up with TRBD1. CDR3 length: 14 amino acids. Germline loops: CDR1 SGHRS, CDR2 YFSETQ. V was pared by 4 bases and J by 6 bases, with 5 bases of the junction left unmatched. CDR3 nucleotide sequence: TGCGCCAGCAGCACAGGGGGCCCATCTCAGCCCCAGCATTTT. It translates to CASSTGGPSQPQHF.

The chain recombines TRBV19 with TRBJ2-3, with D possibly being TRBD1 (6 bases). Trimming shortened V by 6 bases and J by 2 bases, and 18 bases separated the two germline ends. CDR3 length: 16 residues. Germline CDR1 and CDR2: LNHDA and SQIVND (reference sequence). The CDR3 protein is CASSPGQRWATDTQYF. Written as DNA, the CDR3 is TGTGCCAGTAGCCCAGGACAGAGGTGGGCCACAGATACGCAGTATTTT.

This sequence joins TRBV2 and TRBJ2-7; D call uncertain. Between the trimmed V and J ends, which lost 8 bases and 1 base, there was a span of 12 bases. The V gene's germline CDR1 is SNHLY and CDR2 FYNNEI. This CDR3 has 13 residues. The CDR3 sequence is CASHLPGSYEQYF. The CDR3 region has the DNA TGTGCCAGCCACCTCCCGGGTTCCTACGAGCAGTACTTC.

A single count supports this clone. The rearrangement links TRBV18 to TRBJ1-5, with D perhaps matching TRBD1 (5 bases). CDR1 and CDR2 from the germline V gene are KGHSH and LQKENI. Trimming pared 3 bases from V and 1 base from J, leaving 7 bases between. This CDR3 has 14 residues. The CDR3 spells CASSPQGSNQPQHF. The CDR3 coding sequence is TGTGCCAGCTCACCCCAGGGAAGCAATCAGCCCCAGCATTTT.

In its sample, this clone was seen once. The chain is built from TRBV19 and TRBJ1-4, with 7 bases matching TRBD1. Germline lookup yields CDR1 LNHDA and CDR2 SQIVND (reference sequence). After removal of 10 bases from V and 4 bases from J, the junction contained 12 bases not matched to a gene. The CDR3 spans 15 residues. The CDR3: CATQQGFSGNEKLFF. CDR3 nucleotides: TGTGCCACCCAACAGGGGTTCTCGGGTAATGAAAAACTGTTTTTT.